Below are 21 T cell receptor beta chains sequenced from a single sample in a study of cytomegalovirus exposure and HLA in healthy donors. With 60 Vbeta and 13 Jbeta primers, the PCR was carried out. Method: immunoSEQ multiplex PCR; TCRdb's copy keeps in-frame clones and lacks some. The sample comprises some 40,000 clones, around 60% of which are singletons, and around 12% rests with the top ten. What was sequenced was PBMCs. These TCRs come from a man between 60 and 75 years old in good health and CMV-seropositive.

This clone came up a few times. The gene calls are TRBV6-6 and TRBJ2-1; 9 nucleotides align to TRBD2. After removal of 2 bases from V and 9 bases from J, the junction contained 8 bases not matched to a gene. This CDR3 is built from 15 residues. CDR1 and CDR2 (germline): MNHNY, SVGAGI (reference sequence). CDR3 sequence: CASSYGAGGRGEQFF. DNA of the CDR3: TGTGCCAGCAGTTACGGGGCGGGAGGGAGAGGTGAGCAGTTCTTC.

The chain couples TRBV6-1 to TRBJ2-2; weak D call: TRBD2 (6 bases). Trimming took off 3 bases at V and 4 bases at J, with 15 bases between the two ends. The CDR3 sequence is 16 residues long. Germline V gives CDR1 MNHNS, CDR2 SASEGT. The CDR3 loop reads CASSDWAGTPTGELFF. In DNA, the CDR3 is TGTGCCAGCAGTGATTGGGCGGGGACCCCCACCGGGGAGCTGTTTTTT.

The chain links TRBV4-1 to TRBJ1-2; TRBD1 agrees at 7 bases. Germline V gives CDR1 MGHRA, CDR2 YSYEKL. The trim removed 7 bases at V and 0 bases at J, leaving 8 bases unmatched. This CDR3 spans 15 amino acids. The CDR3 region has the DNA TGCGCCAGCAAGTGGACAGGCCTAGCTAACTATGGCTACACCTTC. It encodes CASKWTGLANYGYTF.

The chain links TRBV5-1 to TRBJ2-4; 7 nucleotides agree with TRBD1. CDR3 length equals 15 residues. The germline V gene encodes CDR1 SGHRS and CDR2 YFSETQ. V dropped 4 bases and J dropped 8; count of bases not matched to a gene: 12. CDR3 protein: CASSKSGQYLDIQYF. The CDR3 DNA reads TGCGCCAGCAGCAAATCGGGACAGTACTTGGACATTCAGTACTTC.

The chain recombines TRBV29-1 with TRBJ2-7, with 10 bases fitting TRBD1. In germline, CDR1 is SQVTM, CDR2 ANQGSEA. The junction had 13 bases not matched to a gene; V was cut back by 7 bases and J by 4 bases. The CDR3 sequence is 15 residues long. The CDR3 DNA follows: TGCAGCGAGTATAGAGGAGGACAGGGGGATTACGAGCAGTACTTC. Residues: CSEYRGGQGDYEQYF.

The sample holds a few counts of this clone. The rearrangement joins TRBV5-1 to TRBJ2-7; D remains unclear. Per germline, CDR1 SGHRS and CDR2 YFSETQ. Trimming removed 5 bases from V and 0 bases from J, with 12 bases in between. The CDR3 totals 14 residues. CDR3 sequence reads: CASRIQTSSYEQYF. The CDR3 nucleotides read TGCGCCAGCAGAATTCAAACAAGCTCCTACGAGCAGTACTTC.

The chain is built from TRBV6-6 and TRBJ2-3, with D maybe TRBD2 (6 bases). The V gene's germline CDR1 is MNHNY and CDR2 SVGAGI (reference sequence). CDR3 length: 15 amino acids. V lost 6 bases to trimming and J lost 2 bases, with 15 bases between them. The CDR3 loop is CASRGAGSSTDTQYF. In nucleotides, the CDR3 is TGTGCCAGCAGGGGTGCGGGAAGTTCCACAGATACGCAGTATTTT.

The chain has TRBV6-5 and TRBJ2-5; 8 bases line up with TRBD2. The V segment lost 6 bases and the J segment 9 bases; nucleotides outside the gene matches: 12. This CDR3 is built from 14 residues. CDR1 MNHEY and CDR2 SVGAGI come from the germline V gene. CDR3 DNA: TGTGCCAGCAGATTACTAGCGGCCCCAGGGTCCCAGTACTTC. As protein: CASRLLAAPGSQYF.

The genes are TRBV2 and TRBJ1-1; perhaps TRBD1 as D (5 bases). Per the germline V gene, CDR1 is SNHLY and CDR2 is FYNNEI. Trimming stripped 5 bases from V and 1 base from J, with 11 bases between. The CDR3 sequence is 14 residues long. The DNA for the CDR3 is TGTGCCAGCAGTCCCCTAGGACAGAACACTGAAGCTTTCTTT. It translates to CASSPLGQNTEAFF.

The rearrangement uses TRBV7-2 and TRBJ2-7; 7 bases fit TRBD1. The V and J ends lost 5 bases and 2 bases, in that order; junction bases with no gene match: 9. CDR3 size: 15 residues. In germline, CDR1 is SGHTA, CDR2 FQGNSA. CDR3 region: CASSRTGTAAYEQYF. The DNA of the CDR3 is TGTGCCAGCAGCCGAACCGGGACAGCTGCCTACGAGCAGTACTTC.

This clone has a handful of counts. The rearrangement links TRBV18 to TRBJ2-7, with 9 nucleotides matching TRBD1. Germline lookup yields CDR1 KGHSH and CDR2 LQKENI. Trimming removed 3 bases from V and 6 bases from J; junction bases left unmatched: 12. This CDR3 spans 16 amino acids. The CDR3 bases are TGTGCCAGCTCACCGGGACAGGGCTCGGTAATCGTCGAGCAGTACTTC. Protein: CASSPGQGSVIVEQYF.

The genes are TRBV20-1 and TRBJ1-2, with TRBD1 as a possible D gene (5 bases). This CDR3 spans 11 amino acids. The germline V and J ends were trimmed by 3 bases and 5 bases, with 7 bases remaining between them. Germline V gene sequence: CDR1 DFQATT, CDR2 SNEGSKA (reference sequence). Here the CDR3 DNA reads TGCAGTGCTAGGACAGAGTATGGCTACACCTTC. Translated, it gives CSARTEYGYTF.

The chain uses TRBV7-2 and TRBJ2-3, with a tentative D call TRBD2 (6 bases). The CDR3 contains 14 residues. Germline V gene data show CDR1 as SGHTA and CDR2 as FQGNSA. The V end lost 1 base, the J end lost 4 bases, and 9 bases lay between the germline ends. In DNA form, the CDR3 reads TGTGCCAGCAGCTTAGTAGGGGAGGCAGATACGCAGTATTTT. Protein sequence: CASSLVGEADTQYF.

This clone is labeled as medium-sized. The chain employs TRBV4-1 and TRBJ1-1, with a possible D match to TRBD1 (6 bases). CDR1 is MGHRA, CDR2 YSYEKL, per germline. V gave up 0 bases and J gave up 5 bases, with 16 bases separating them. There are 16 residues in the CDR3. CDR3 in amino acids: CASSQDLYRVGTEAFF. In DNA, the CDR3 is TGCGCCAGCAGCCAAGATCTGTACAGGGTGGGGACTGAAGCTTTCTTT.

The chain uses TRBV27 and TRBJ2-7, with TRBD2 matching over 11 bases. V lost 6 bases to trimming and J lost 4 bases; unmatched junction nucleotides: 8. The CDR3 is made up of 15 amino acids. The germline V gene encodes CDR1 MNHEY and CDR2 SMNVEV (reference sequence). CDR3 loop: CASRTVAGGVYEQYF. The CDR3 DNA reads as TGTGCCAGCAGAACCGTAGCGGGAGGGGTTTACGAGCAGTACTTC.

The V call is TRBV11-2, the J call TRBJ1-1; a possible D gene is TRBD1 (5 bases). Looked up from germline, CDR1 is SGHAT and CDR2 is FQNNGV. The CDR3 runs to 17 residues. V lost 1 base, J lost 3 bases, and 18 bases lay in between. In nucleotides, the CDR3 is TGTGCCAGCAGCTTAGGAGGTTCGTCCTGGGGGGACACTGAAGCTTTCTTT. Encoded protein: CASSLGGSSWGDTEAFF.

This clone was seen a single time. The V call is TRBV7-6, the J call TRBJ2-1; tentative D call: TRBD1 (5 bases). The CDR3 has 15 amino acids. Germline V lookup: CDR1 SGHVS, CDR2 FNYEAQ. The ends were cut back, 2 bases at V and 8 bases at J, with 16 bases in the middle. The CDR3 here is CASSLLGAVNDEQFF. The CDR3 DNA follows: TGTGCCAGCAGCTTATTAGGGGCAGTTAATGATGAGCAGTTCTTC.

V gene TRBV7-9 combines with J gene TRBJ1-2, with TRBD1 matching 7 bases. The CDR3 loop spans 17 amino acids. Trimming took 4 bases from V and 2 from J; bases not matched to a gene: 13. The germline V gene encodes CDR1 SEHNR and CDR2 FQNEAQ (reference sequence). CDR3: CASSSNLPTGENYGYTF. As DNA, the CDR3 is TGTGCCAGCAGCTCAAACCTTCCCACAGGGGAAAACTATGGCTACACCTTC.

J is TRBJ2-5 and V is TRBV11-3, with D maybe TRBD2 (6 bases). Germline-derived CDR1 and CDR2 are SGHNT and YENEEA. The CDR3 runs 15 residues. Trimming removed 7 bases at V and 5 bases at J, with 20 bases between. For the CDR3, the DNA is TGTGCCAGCACTCCGAAAGGGAGGTCCCGGGAGACCCAGTACTTC. Translation gives CASTPKGRSRETQYF.

The chain carries TRBV28 and TRBJ2-4; D is unclear. This CDR3 is 14 amino acids long. Germline values: CDR1 MDHEN, CDR2 SYDVKM. Trimming pared 7 bases from V and 9 bases from J, leaving 19 bases between. CDR3: CASTTLMNDGIQYF. CDR3 DNA: TGTGCCAGCACCACGCTAATGAACGATGGCATTCAGTACTTC.

This clone was counted once. The chain couples TRBV7-2 to TRBJ2-2, with D hard to call. V lost 2 bases to trimming and J lost 6 bases, with 4 bases between them. Germline lookup yields CDR1 SGHTA and CDR2 FQGNSA. CDR3 length: 12 residues. CDR3 nucleotide sequence: TGTGCCAGCAGCTTAATCTCCGGGGAGCTGTTTTTT. It codes for CASSLISGELFF. The full variable domain, rest sourced from reference TRBV7-2 and TRBJ2-2, is GAGVSQSPSNKVTEKGKDVELRCDPISGHTALYWYRQSLGQGLEFLIYFQGNSAPDKSGLPSDRFSAERTGGSVSTLTIQRTQQEDSAVYLCASSLISGELFFGEGSRLTVL.